What follows are 27 T cell receptor beta chains derived from one specimen sequenced in a study of beta chain features in type 1 diabetes. Since all of the isolated RNA was reverse transcribed, expressed TCRB transcripts were what got sequenced. Generated by immunoSEQ multiplex PCR, the TCRdb table keeps only in-frame clones and is missing some. Here the sample spans about 180,000 clones, roughly an eighth being singletons. The specimen sequenced was central memory CD4+ T cells from blood. All receptors come from a woman younger than 30 in good health.

This clone was recorded a few times. The rearrangement uses TRBV28 and TRBJ2-1; 9 nucleotides line up with TRBD2. The CDR3 is 15 residues long. Trimming at V came to 5 bases and at J to 4 bases, leaving 6 bases not matched to a gene. Germline V gene sequence: CDR1 MDHEN, CDR2 SYDVKM. The CDR3 is CASSNSGGTYNEQFF. The CDR3 nucleotides read TGTGCCAGCAGTAATAGCGGGGGCACTTACAATGAGCAGTTCTTC.

This clone was observed a few times. V usage is TRBV5-1 and J usage is TRBJ1-2; no firm D call. Germline V lookup: CDR1 SGHRS, CDR2 YFSETQ. The V end was cut by 0 bases, the J end by 3 bases, with 6 bases between. The CDR3 has 13 amino acids. The CDR3 nucleotides read TGCGCCAGCAGCTTGGCGTCAGACTATGGCTACACCTTC. It codes for CASSLASDYGYTF.

The table lists this clone with a few counts. The rearrangement uses TRBV2 and TRBJ2-7, with D perhaps matching TRBD1 (7 bases). The CDR3 has 15 amino acids. With 7 bases removed from V and 5 bases from J, the gap between germline ends came to 21 bases. From germline, CDR1 is SNHLY and CDR2 FYNNEI. CDR3 sequence reads: CASTMAGTDGHEQYF. The CDR3 nucleotides are TGTGCCAGCACCATGGCGGGGACAGACGGCCACGAGCAGTACTTC.

This clone was counted a few times. V and J are TRBV4-1 and TRBJ2-2, with 13 bases fitting TRBD2. Germline trimming cut 2 bases from V and 7 bases from J; bases unmatched to any gene: 4. The CDR3 totals 16 residues. CDR1 and CDR2 (germline): MGHRA, YSYEKL. CDR3 nucleotides: TGCGCCAGCAGCCAAAAAAGGACTAGCGGGAGCGGGGAGCTGTTTTTT. Encoded protein: CASSQKRTSGSGELFF.

V and J are TRBV28 and TRBJ2-7, with D unclear. The ends were cut back, 4 bases at V and 9 bases at J, with 13 bases in the middle. The CDR3 extends over 12 amino acids. Germline CDR1 is MDHEN and CDR2 is SYDVKM. CDR3 region: CASSSVDRLQYF. In nucleotides, the CDR3 is TGTGCCAGCAGTTCCGTAGATCGTTTGCAGTACTTC.

There are a few counts of this clone. The V call is TRBV5-1, the J call TRBJ2-7, with a weak D call TRBD2 (7 bases). Germline V CDR1 and CDR2: SGHRS, YFSETQ. Trimming removed 0 bases at V and 3 bases at J, with 13 bases between. This CDR3 has 15 residues. DNA for the CDR3: TGCGCCAGCAGCTTGGTGGTAGGGGGGGACTACGAGCAGTACTTC. Protein product: CASSLVVGGDYEQYF.

This clone was found a few times. The chain joins TRBV30 to TRBJ2-1, with TRBD2 as a possible D gene (5 bases). V lost 4 bases, J lost 8 bases, and 18 bases lay in between. Per the germline V gene, CDR1 is GTSNPN and CDR2 is SVGIG (reference sequence). This CDR3 spans 14 amino acids. Here the CDR3 reads CAWNSLLGRYEQFF. CDR3 nucleotide sequence: TGTGCCTGGAACTCCCTACTGGGGAGATATGAGCAGTTCTTC.

The sample holds a few counts of this clone. This chain uses TRBV30 with TRBJ2-1; 8 bases are a match to TRBD2. V trimming: 6 bases; J trimming: 4 bases; junction bases outside the gene matches: 8. This CDR3 region has 14 residues. Germline CDR1 is GTSNPN and CDR2 is SVGIG (reference sequence). CDR3 protein: CACPRTSTYNEQFF. The CDR3 DNA reads TGTGCCTGCCCTAGGACTAGCACTTACAATGAGCAGTTCTTC.

The chain has TRBV2 and TRBJ1-5, with D tentatively TRBD1 (6 bases). This CDR3 spans 13 amino acids. Trimming pared 6 bases from V and 4 bases from J, leaving 10 bases between. Germline-derived CDR1 and CDR2 are SNHLY and FYNNEI. This CDR3 is CASRGTNNQPQHF. CDR3 sequence (DNA): TGTGCCAGCAGAGGGACAAATAATCAGCCCCAGCATTTT. The full variable domain, completed using reference TRBV2 and TRBJ1-5, is EPEVTQTPSHQVTQMGQEVILRCVPISNHLYFYWYRQILGQKVEFLVSFYNNEISEKSEIFDDQFSVERPDGSNFTLKIRSTKLEDSAMYFCASRGTNNQPQHFGDGTRLSIL.

This clone was counted between two and nine times. This chain joins TRBV2 and TRBJ2-1, with TRBD2 identical over 8 bases. The ends lost 9 bases at V and 0 bases at J; junction bases unmatched: 7. Germline CDR1 SNHLY, CDR2 FYNNEI. The CDR3 totals 15 residues. CDR3 coding DNA: TGTGCCAGTCAACTAGCGGTAAGCTCCTACAATGAGCAGTTCTTC. Translation gives CASQLAVSSYNEQFF.

The chain links TRBV19 to TRBJ2-7; 9 nucleotides align to TRBD2. There are 15 residues in the CDR3. Trimming cost V 5 bases and J 2 bases; bases outside gene matches: 7. Looked up from germline, CDR1 is LNHDA and CDR2 is SQIVND (reference sequence). CDR3 amino acids: CASSDTLAGPYEQYF. Written as DNA, the CDR3 is TGTGCCAGTAGTGATACTCTAGCGGGACCCTACGAGCAGTACTTC. Drawing the rest from reference TRBV19 and TRBJ2-7, the complete variable domain is DGGITQSPKYLFRKEGQNVTLSCEQNLNHDAMYWYRQDPGQGLRLIYYSQIVNDFQKGDIAEGYSVSREKKESFPLTVTSAQKNPTAFYLCASSDTLAGPYEQYFGPGTRLTVT.

This clone was detected a few times. The chain carries TRBV11-2 and TRBJ1-1; possibly TRBD1 for D (6 bases). CDR1 and CDR2 from the germline V gene are SGHAT and FQNNGV. V gave up 5 bases and J gave up 4 bases, with 14 bases separating them. CDR3 size: 14 residues. CDR3 nucleotide sequence: TGTGCCAGCAGCCTAGCGGACAGAGGCACTGAAGCTTTCTTT. It yields the protein CASSLADRGTEAFF.

The chain combines TRBV5-1 with TRBJ2-5; 8 bases map to TRBD1. Germline assignment: CDR1 SGHRS and CDR2 YFSETQ. The CDR3 spans 14 residues. V was clipped by 0 bases and J by 6 bases; unmatched bases: 4. DNA for the CDR3: TGCGCCAGCAGCTTGGGGACAGGGAGGCAGACCCAGTACTTC. Encoded protein: CASSLGTGRQTQYF. Variable domain in full (rest from reference TRBV5-1 and TRBJ2-5): KAGVTQTPRYLIKTRGQQVTLSCSPISGHRSVSWYQQTPGQGLQFLFEYFSETQRNKGNFPGRFSGRQFSNSRSEMNVSTLELGDSALYLCASSLGTGRQTQYFGPGTRLLVL.

The chain carries TRBV7-9 and TRBJ2-5; D is perhaps TRBD2 (6 bases). The germline V gene encodes CDR1 SEHNR and CDR2 FQNEAQ (reference sequence). Between the trimmed V and J ends, which lost 1 base and 4 bases, there was a span of 10 bases. The CDR3 is made up of 14 amino acids. The CDR3 bases are TGTGCCAGCAGCTTAGATCAGCGGGCAGAGACCCAGTACTTC. Translation: CASSLDQRAETQYF. Combining the CDR3 with reference TRBV7-9 and TRBJ2-5 gives the whole variable domain DTGVSQNPRHKITKRGQNVTFRCDPISEHNRLYWYRQTLGQGPEFLTYFQNEAQLEKSRLLSDRFSAERPKGSFSTLEIQRTEQGDSAMYLCASSLDQRAETQYFGPGTRLLVL.

This clone occurred a few times. CDR3 protein: CASYRLAGDDTQYF. The CDR3 bases are TGTGCCAGCTATAGGCTAGCGGGAGATGATACGCAGTATTTT. This chain links TRBV2 with TRBJ2-3; 10 nucleotides match TRBD2. Germline V gives CDR1 SNHLY, CDR2 FYNNEI. CDR3 length equals 14 residues. Trimming cost V 8 bases and J 6 bases; bases outside gene matches: 8. Full variable domain (rest looked up from reference TRBV2 and TRBJ2-3): EPEVTQTPSHQVTQMGQEVILRCVPISNHLYFYWYRQILGQKVEFLVSFYNNEISEKSEIFDDQFSVERPDGSNFTLKIRSTKLEDSAMYFCASYRLAGDDTQYFGPGTRLTVL.

This clone has a handful of counts. This sequence joins TRBV14 and TRBJ2-1, with 9 bases aligning to TRBD2. The germline V gene encodes CDR1 SGHDN and CDR2 FVKESK. Trimming removed 1 base from V and 8 bases from J; junction bases left unmatched: 6. The length of the CDR3 is 15 residues. The CDR3 nucleotides read TGTGCCAGCAGCCAAGGGATTAGCGGGAGTTATGAGCAGTTCTTC. It specifies CASSQGISGSYEQFF. Variable domain in full (rest from reference TRBV14 and TRBJ2-1): EAGVTQFPSHSVIEKGQTVTLRCDPISGHDNLYWYRRVMGKEIKFLLHFVKESKQDESGMPNNRFLAERTGGTYSTLKVQPAELEDSGVYFCASSQGISGSYEQFFGPGTRLTVL.

The CDR3 DNA sequence: TGTGCCAGCAGTATAAAGACAGGACTCGCCTACGAGCAGTACTTC. Its translation is CASSIKTGLAYEQYF. The chain employs TRBV28 and TRBJ2-7, with D perhaps TRBD1 (6 bases). The CDR3 loop spans 15 amino acids. V was pared by 5 bases and J by 2 bases, with 16 bases between. The germline gives CDR1 MDHEN, CDR2 SYDVKM.

This clone has only a few counts. The gene calls are TRBV9 and TRBJ2-1; D may be TRBD2 (6 bases). CDR3 size: 16 residues. Germline CDR1 SGDLS, CDR2 YYNGEE. Between the trimmed V and J ends, which lost 3 bases and 0 bases, there was a span of 13 bases. The CDR3: CASSAIADSSYNEQFF. The DNA for the CDR3 is TGTGCCAGCAGCGCCATAGCGGATAGCTCCTACAATGAGCAGTTCTTC.

In its sample, this clone was seen a few times. Here the CDR3 reads CASRMDRGRKQFF. Here the CDR3 DNA reads TGTGCCAGCAGAATGGACAGGGGCCGTAAGCAGTTCTTC. The V and J genes are TRBV6-5 and TRBJ2-1, with 9 bases that match TRBD1. Germline CDR1 is MNHEY and CDR2 is SVGAGI. J gave up 11 bases and V 6 bases, and 8 bases lay outside the gene matches. This CDR3 comprises 13 residues.

This clone showed up just a few times. This chain joins TRBV18 and TRBJ2-1, with 10 bases fitting TRBD2. Germline V gene sequence: CDR1 KGHSH, CDR2 LQKENI. The V and J ends lost 3 bases and 4 bases, in that order; junction bases with no gene match: 6. The CDR3 sequence is 16 residues long. The CDR3 is CASSPVLAGAYNEQFF. In DNA, the CDR3 is TGTGCCAGCTCACCCGTTCTAGCGGGGGCTTACAATGAGCAGTTCTTC.

This clone was counted many times. The genes are TRBV28 and TRBJ2-1; 10 bases match TRBD2. The CDR3 contains 15 residues. Germline V CDR1 and CDR2: MDHEN, SYDVKM. J was trimmed by 7 bases and V by 4 bases; bases with no gene match: 7. CDR3 loop: CASSSPGLASNEQFF. The CDR3 DNA is TGTGCCAGCAGTTCCCCGGGACTAGCGTCGAATGAGCAGTTCTTC.

The rearrangement uses TRBV29-1 and TRBJ2-1, with 7 bases aligning to TRBD2. V was pared by 8 bases and J by 6 bases, with 7 bases of the junction left unmatched. The CDR3 contains 12 residues. Germline CDR1 is SQVTM and CDR2 is ANQGSEA. CDR3 coding DNA: TGCAGCAAGAAATCTAGCGGCAATGAGCAGTTCTTC. It codes for CSKKSSGNEQFF.

The rearrangement links TRBV27 to TRBJ2-5, with 13 bases fitting TRBD2. CDR3 length equals 17 residues. Trimming at V came to 5 bases and at J to 5 bases, leaving 11 bases not matched to a gene. CDR1 MNHEY and CDR2 SMNVEV come from the germline V gene (reference sequence). The CDR3 here is CASSLGATSGRTETQYF. DNA of the CDR3: TGTGCCAGCAGTCTAGGGGCGACTAGCGGGAGGACGGAGACCCAGTACTTC.

This clone came up a few times. This CDR3 is also generated by other DNA sequences in the sample. The chain links TRBV29-1 to TRBJ2-6; a weak D match, TRBD2 (5 bases). The CDR3 spans 14 residues. V was shortened by 3 bases and J by 1 base, with 7 bases between the two germline ends. CDR1 and CDR2 from the germline V gene are SQVTM and ANQGSEA. CDR3 DNA: TGCAGCGTTGACTCGGGATCTGGGGCCAACGTCCTGACTTTC. Translating it yields CSVDSGSGANVLTF. Looking up the rest from reference TRBV29-1 and TRBJ2-6 gives the full variable domain: SAVISQKPSRDICQRGTSLTIQCQVDSQVTMMFWYRQQPGQSLTLIATANQGSEATYESGFVIDKFPISRPNLTFSTLTVSNMSPEDSSIYLCSVDSGSGANVLTFGAGSRLTVL.

The chain joins TRBV7-9 to TRBJ1-2, with unresolved D. The CDR3 has 14 residues. V dropped 7 bases and J dropped 4 bases, with 16 bases sitting between them. Looked up from germline, CDR1 is SEHNR and CDR2 is FQNEAQ (reference sequence). The CDR3 DNA follows: TGTGCCAGCACCCGTTCAGGCGTCGGCTATGGCTACACCTTC. Its protein product is CASTRSGVGYGYTF. Full variable domain (outside the CDR3, taken from reference TRBV7-9 and TRBJ1-2): DTGVSQNPRHKITKRGQNVTFRCDPISEHNRLYWYRQTLGQGPEFLTYFQNEAQLEKSRLLSDRFSAERPKGSFSTLEIQRTEQGDSAMYLCASTRSGVGYGYTFGSGTRLTVV.

There are a few counts of this clone. This chain joins TRBV10-3 and TRBJ1-1; the match to TRBD1 covers 9 bases. V lost 6 bases and J lost 1; bases outside the gene matches: 3. CDR3 length: 14 amino acids. The germline gives CDR1 ENHRY, CDR2 SYGVKD. The CDR3 loop reads CAIRGGQGNTEAFF. Here the CDR3 DNA reads TGTGCCATCAGAGGGGGACAGGGGAACACTGAAGCTTTCTTT.

A few counts support this clone. This chain uses TRBV29-1 with TRBJ2-6; TRBD1 is a possible D gene (5 bases). The CDR3 has 14 residues. Trimming took 2 bases from V and 4 from J, leaving 9 bases between them. Germline V gene lookup returns CDR1 SQVTM and CDR2 ANQGSEA. The chain's CDR3 is CSVESGNGANVLTF. The CDR3 DNA reads as TGCAGCGTTGAATCAGGGAACGGGGCCAACGTCCTGACTTTC.